This TCR beta chain was sequenced in a study of cytomegalovirus exposure and HLA in healthy donors. Study-level information: Earlier work reported about 110 million unique TCR beta sequences from some 180 million T cells. Study observations and caveats: The study found most TCR sequences rare, yet found some public TCRs in many donors.

Comments on this clone: Its antigen is still unknown.

The PCR ran on 60 Vbeta and 13 Jbeta primers. Authors' methods: The count from a later analysis was about 80 million unique TCR beta chains, 9 million to 12 million of them shared. The data were produced by immunoSEQ multiplex PCR, yet TCRdb's version contains in-frame clones alone and is incomplete. V, J and clone size reflect that table, while D and trimming were determined from the DNA. Altogether 150,000 to 180,000 clones are present, approximately 74% being singletons, with the ten largest covering about 2.7%. This TCR came from a man between 18 and 35 years old in good health and CMV-seronegative. The sequenced sample was PBMCs.

DNA of the CDR3: TGTGCCAGCAGCCAAGGGGGCGCGGGTCAGCCCCAGCATTTT. Its protein product is CASSQGGAGQPQHF. The rearrangement links TRBV7-2 to TRBJ1-5; 7 bases fit TRBD1. CDR1 is SGHTA, CDR2 FQGNSA, per germline. The CDR3 is 14 residues long. V was clipped by 5 bases and J by 6 bases; unmatched bases: 7.